Below, 5 T cell receptor beta chains from the same sample are listed, as sequenced in a study of blood T cells in healthy people across ages. With a J-beta primer mix and a sample-barcoded 5' primer, a second PCR ran roughly 6 to 12 cycles. TCRdb re-derived calls from the 5' RACE reads in MiXCR, one entry per CDR3 protein. The sample carries about a million distinct CDR3 sequences, 51% recorded once. Sequenced material: blood. The receptors were sampled from a woman aged 60 to 75 in good health.

A few counts support this clonotype. The chain employs TRBV20-1 and TRBJ2-1; D is perhaps TRBD1 (5 bases). The germline CDR1 and CDR2 sequences are DFQATT and SNEGSKA (reference sequence). V lost 0 bases and J lost 10, with 19 bases in between. This CDR3 comprises 15 residues. The CDR3 DNA reads TGCAGTGCTAGAGATAGCCGAGGACAACTGAGAGAGCAGTTCTTC. It yields the protein CSARDSRGQLREQFF.

This clonotype occurred a few times. The chain carries TRBV29-1 and TRBJ2-5; 7 bases match TRBD1. This CDR3 spans 13 amino acids. Looked up from germline, CDR1 is SQVTM and CDR2 is ANQGSEA. With 6 bases clipped from V and 1 base from J, the junction kept 5 bases outside the gene matches. DNA for the CDR3: TGCAGCGTCCGGGACAGTGGCCAAGAGACCCAGTACTTC. This encodes CSVRDSGQETQYF.

This chain links TRBV5-5 with TRBJ2-1, with 11 bases fitting TRBD2. Germline V lookup: CDR1 SGHKS, CDR2 YYEKEE (reference sequence). Losses at the gene ends were 4 bases for V and 4 bases for J; bases not matched to a gene: 7. There are 16 residues in the CDR3. CDR3 nucleotides: TGTGCCAGCAGCGGATTAGCGGGAGGGTTTTACAATGAGCAGTTCTTC. Translation gives CASSGLAGGFYNEQFF.

This clonotype came up once. The chain joins TRBV7-2 to TRBJ2-1, with no clear D. The CDR3 covers 12 residues. The germline V gene has CDR1 SGHTA and CDR2 FQGNSA. Trimming took off 0 bases at V and 9 bases at J, with 6 bases between the two ends. The CDR3 reads CASSLAHSEQFF. The CDR3 DNA reads as TGTGCCAGCAGCTTAGCTCATAGTGAGCAGTTCTTC.

In this sample, this clonotype turned up a few times. The chain recombines TRBV6-2 or TRBV6-3 with TRBJ1-6, with unresolved D. The CDR3 covers 14 residues. Per germline, CDR1 MNHEY and CDR2 SVGEGT. Between the trimmed V and J ends, which lost 7 bases and 5 bases, there was a span of 12 bases. As DNA, the CDR3 is TGTGCCAGCAACCCGGCGAGGGATAATTCACCCCTCCACTTT. Its translation: CASNPARDNSPLHF.